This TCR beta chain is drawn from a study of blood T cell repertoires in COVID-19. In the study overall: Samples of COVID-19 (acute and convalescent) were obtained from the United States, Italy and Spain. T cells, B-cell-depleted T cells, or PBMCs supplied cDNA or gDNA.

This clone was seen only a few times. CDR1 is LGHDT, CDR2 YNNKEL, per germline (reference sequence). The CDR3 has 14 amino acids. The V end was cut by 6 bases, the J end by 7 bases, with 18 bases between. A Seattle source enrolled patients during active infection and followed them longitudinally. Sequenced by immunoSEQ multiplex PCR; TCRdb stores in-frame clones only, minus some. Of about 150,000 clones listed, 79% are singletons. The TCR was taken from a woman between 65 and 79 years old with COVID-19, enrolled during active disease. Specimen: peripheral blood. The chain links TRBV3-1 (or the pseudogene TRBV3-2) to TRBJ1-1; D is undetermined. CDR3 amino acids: CASRHSGESSEAFF. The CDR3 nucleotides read TGTGCCAGCAGACACAGCGGGGAAAGCAGTGAAGCTTTCTTT.